The 21 T cell receptor beta chains below come from one sample, sequenced in a study of T cells expressing NK-cell markers. TCRdb re-analyzed the 5' RACE reads; it lists each CDR3 protein once, without DNA. The sample has about 430,000 distinct CDR3 sequences. The sequenced sample consisted of blood T cells: a sorted CD56 or NKG2C T cell subset, CD4+ or CD8+ T cells, or bulk PBMC T cells (not recorded which). These receptors were taken from a woman in her forties or fifties in good health.

The rearrangement uses TRBV12-3 or TRBV12-4 and TRBJ1-1; TCRdb's D call of TRBD1 is untestable without DNA. The CDR3 covers 15 residues. The CDR3 sequence is CASSSPTGANTEAFF.

The chain carries TRBV11-3 and TRBJ2-4; with no DNA, the TCRdb D assignment of TRBD2 cannot be verified. Looked up from germline, CDR1 is SGHNT and CDR2 is YENEEA. The CDR3 has 20 residues. This chain's CDR3 is CASTPLSGGRGLITKNIQYF.

V and J are TRBV7-9 and TRBJ2-7; the D call of TRBD2 rests on TCRdb alone, since no DNA is present to check it. The CDR3 contains 15 residues. The germline CDR1 and CDR2 sequences are SEHNR and FQNEAQ (reference sequence). The CDR3 is CASSLGRLADYEQYF.

This chain connects TRBV27 to TRBJ1-2. There are 13 residues in the CDR3. In germline, CDR1 is MNHEY, CDR2 SMNVEV (reference sequence). This chain's CDR3 is CASSSTYRDGYTF.

The chain links TRBV25-1 to TRBJ2-2; TCRdb picks TRBD2, but there is no DNA to check that call. This CDR3 has 16 residues. Germline CDR1 MGHDK, CDR2 SYGVNS. Here the CDR3 reads CASSAPARVSTGELFF.

The gene calls are TRBV7-2 and TRBJ2-1. CDR1 SGHTA and CDR2 FQGNSA come from the germline V gene. This CDR3 is built from 16 residues. CDR3 protein: CASSLRTSVLAGEQFF.

The CDR3: CASGPGQLNSPLHF. The chain couples TRBV3-1 to TRBJ1-6; TCRdb's D call of TRBD1 is untestable without DNA. In germline, CDR1 is LGHDT, CDR2 YNNKEL (reference sequence). The CDR3 is made up of 14 amino acids. Full variable domain (remainder filled in from reference TRBV3-1 and TRBJ1-6): DTAVSQTPKYLVTQMGNDKSIKCEQNLGHDTMYWYKQDSKKFLKIMFSYNNKELIINETVPNRFSPKSPDKAHLNLHINSLELGDSAVYFCASGPGQLNSPLHFGNGTRLTVT.

V usage is TRBV18 and J usage is TRBJ2-1; the TRBD1 assignment by TCRdb is unverifiable without DNA. Germline-derived CDR1 and CDR2 are KGHSH and LQKENI. CDR3 length: 16 amino acids. The chain's CDR3 is CASSPPVLGPYNEQFF.

The chain has TRBV5-1 and TRBJ1-2. The CDR3 length is 13 residues. Germline assignment: CDR1 SGHRS and CDR2 YFSETQ. The CDR3 protein is CASSLTFSYGYTF.

The rearrangement uses TRBV24-1 and TRBJ2-5; TCRdb returns TRBD1, unconfirmable since there is no DNA. Germline-derived CDR1 and CDR2 are KGHDR and SFDVKD. This CDR3 has 15 residues. The CDR3 loop reads CATSDSGGIVGTQYF.

This CDR3 reads CASQLFSSGMGELFF. This chain connects TRBV2 to TRBJ2-2; checking the TCRdb D call of TRBD2 is not possible without DNA. This CDR3 has 15 amino acids. Germline CDR1 and CDR2: SNHLY and FYNNEI.

The chain carries TRBV7-9 and TRBJ2-6. This CDR3 has 15 amino acids. Germline V gene lookup returns CDR1 SEHNR and CDR2 FQNEAQ (reference sequence). CDR3 sequence reads: CASSLGPTGANVLTF.

The chain links TRBV15 to TRBJ1-4; TCRdb gives TRBD1 as the D gene, but with no DNA this cannot be confirmed. The V gene's germline CDR1 is LNHNV and CDR2 YYDKDF (reference sequence). This CDR3 has 15 residues. CDR3 amino acids: CATSSPEGTNEKLFF.

The rearrangement joins TRBV5-1 to TRBJ2-7; the D call from TCRdb, TRBD2, cannot be confirmed without DNA. The CDR3 totals 17 residues. CDR1 is SGHRS and CDR2 is YFSETQ in the germline V gene. The CDR3 region is CASSPGLAGDPSYEQYF.

This chain uses TRBV20-1 with TRBJ1-1; TCRdb gives TRBD1 as the D gene, but with no DNA this cannot be confirmed. The germline CDR1 and CDR2 sequences are DFQATT and SNEGSKA (reference sequence). This CDR3 is 15 amino acids long. The CDR3 sequence is CSARDPWGAGGEAFF.

The chain is built from TRBV20-1 and TRBJ2-1; TCRdb designates TRBD2, a call that cannot be tested without DNA. Germline lookup yields CDR1 DFQATT and CDR2 SNEGSKA (reference sequence). This CDR3 comprises 15 residues. CDR3 in amino acids: CSASRASAMGDEQFF.

V and J are TRBV7-3 and TRBJ2-1; TCRdb's assignment of TRBD2 cannot be checked, as there is no DNA. The germline V gene has CDR1 SGHTA and CDR2 FQGTGA. The CDR3 consists of 17 residues. CDR3 protein: CASSLIGVQRGINEQFF.

The rearrangement links TRBV7-9 to TRBJ2-7; without DNA, the TCRdb call of TRBD1 cannot be checked. This CDR3 is built from 12 residues. Looked up from germline, CDR1 is SEHNR and CDR2 is FQNEAQ (reference sequence). The CDR3 is CASSTTGSQQYF.

The V call is TRBV29-1, the J call TRBJ2-5; TCRdb's assignment of TRBD1 cannot be checked, as there is no DNA. The CDR3 sequence is 15 residues long. Germline assignment: CDR1 SQVTM and CDR2 ANQGSEA. The CDR3 reads CSVEEEGGKLETQYF.

This chain joins TRBV4-1 and TRBJ1-2; the TCRdb call, TRBD1, lacks DNA for checking. The length of the CDR3 is 15 residues. CDR1 MGHRA and CDR2 YSYEKL come from the germline V gene. The CDR3 sequence: CASSQETGSSYGYTF.

This sequence joins TRBV20-1 and TRBJ1-3; TCRdb's assignment of TRBD1 cannot be checked, as there is no DNA. The CDR3 runs 14 residues. The V gene's germline CDR1 is DFQATT and CDR2 SNEGSKA (reference sequence). The CDR3 loop reads CSAPDGFSGNTIYF.